Detailed here is one T cell receptor beta chain. The sample originates from a study of blood T cell repertoires in COVID-19. As for the study in general: Acute-phase and convalescent COVID-19 samples originated in the United States, Italy and Spain.

Here immunoSEQ multiplex PCR was the method, and the copy in TCRdb shows in-frame clones only, minus some. The data contain roughly 200,000 clones, around 78% of them singletons. The CDR3 length is 14 residues. V lost 0 bases and J lost 5; bases outside the gene matches: 4. Germline loops: CDR1 GTSNPN, CDR2 SVGIG (reference sequence). Material for sequencing was peripheral blood. The J gene is TRBJ1-5, the V gene TRBV30; 7 bases map to TRBD1. This sequence originates from an elderly woman with active or convalescent COVID-19. CDR3 protein: CAWSVLQGDQPQHF. CDR3 sequence (DNA): TGTGCCTGGAGTGTACTCCAGGGGGATCAGCCCCAGCATTTT.